Sequencing of this T cell receptor (beta chain) was carried out in a study of cytomegalovirus exposure and HLA in healthy donors. The study ran its PCR with 60 Vbeta and 13 Jbeta primers. Method: immunoSEQ multiplex PCR; TCRdb's copy keeps in-frame clones and lacks some. The table lists around 180,000 clones, around four fifths of them singletons, with around 0.99% in the top ten. This receptor was obtained from a woman aged 40 to 50 in good health and CMV-seronegative. The sequencing input was PBMCs.

The CDR3 sequence is CASSWPASNEQFF. The CDR3 DNA is TGTGCCAGTAGTTGGCCAGCGAGCAATGAGCAGTTCTTC. The rearrangement uses TRBV19 and TRBJ2-1; D remains ambiguous. This CDR3 has 13 residues. Germline assignment: CDR1 LNHDA and CDR2 SQIVND (reference sequence). V lost 5 bases, J lost 6 bases, and 11 bases lay in between.